These 19 T cell receptor beta chains were sequenced from one sample in a study of control samples from healthy donors and cancer patients. Clones were sequenced by immunoSEQ multiplex PCR, and TCRdb holds only the in-frame ones, with some missing. The sample lists some 74,000 clones, approximately 94% occurring once. What was sequenced was blood. The receptors shown here come from a woman aged 30 to 39 in good health.

The gene calls are TRBV10-3 and TRBJ2-1, with 12 bases identical to TRBD2. The CDR3 has 17 residues. Germline CDR1 and CDR2: ENHRY and SYGVKD. V dropped 5 bases and J dropped 6; count of bases not matched to a gene: 11. The CDR3 protein is CAISLQLLAGGSNEQFF. CDR3 bases: TGTGCCATCAGTCTACAGCTCCTAGCGGGGGGGTCCAATGAGCAGTTCTTC.

The chain combines TRBV19 with TRBJ2-2; unclear D gene. The CDR3 totals 15 residues. Germline lookup yields CDR1 LNHDA and CDR2 SQIVND (reference sequence). V lost 3 bases, J lost 3 bases, and 11 bases lay in between. CDR3 nucleotide sequence: TGTGCCAGTAGTATCTTAGACGGTGACACCGGGGAGCTGTTTTTT. Translated, it gives CASSILDGDTGELFF.

The chain employs TRBV20-1 and TRBJ1-4; no clear D gene. Germline lookup yields CDR1 DFQATT and CDR2 SNEGSKA (reference sequence). Trimming stripped 3 bases from V and 8 bases from J, with 7 bases between. The CDR3 runs to 11 residues. For the CDR3, the DNA is TGCAGTGCTAGCGAGAGAGAAAAACTGTTTTTT. Its translation is CSASEREKLFF.

The chain employs TRBV2 and TRBJ1-2, with TRBD1 matching over 8 bases. This CDR3 has 11 residues. V was pared by 7 bases and J by 11 bases, with 6 bases of the junction left unmatched. CDR1 and CDR2 from the germline V gene are SNHLY and FYNNEI. The CDR3 region is CASKGQGAYTF. DNA for the CDR3: TGTGCCAGCAAAGGCCAGGGGGCGTACACCTTC.

DNA for the CDR3: TGTGCCAGCAGCGAGGCAGGGGCTCTGTGGGAGACCCAGTACTTC. Protein: CASSEAGALWETQYF. This sequence joins TRBV9 and TRBJ2-5; tentative D call: TRBD1 (6 bases). Trimming removed 3 bases at V and 5 bases at J, with 17 bases between. The CDR3 totals 15 residues. The germline CDR1 and CDR2 sequences are SGDLS and YYNGEE. The full variable domain, rest sourced from reference TRBV9 and TRBJ2-5, is DSGVTQTPKHLITATGQRVTLRCSPRSGDLSVYWYQQSLDQGLQFLIQYYNGEERAKGNILERFSAQQFPDLHSELNLSSLELGDSALYFCASSEAGALWETQYFGPGTRLLVL.

This chain uses TRBV5-1 with TRBJ1-1; D is unclear. This CDR3 is 13 amino acids long. Trimming shortened V by 4 bases and J by 5 bases, and 12 bases separated the two germline ends. CDR1 is SGHRS and CDR2 is YFSETQ in the germline V gene. The CDR3 sequence is CASSTYLGTEAFF. The CDR3, as DNA: TGCGCCAGCAGCACATATCTCGGGACTGAAGCTTTCTTT.

The chain uses TRBV4-1 and TRBJ2-7; no clear D gene. The V gene's germline CDR1 is MGHRA and CDR2 YSYEKL. The V and J ends lost 3 bases and 6 bases respectively, with 9 bases between them. This CDR3 spans 12 amino acids. The CDR3 protein is CASSHHSGEQYF. CDR3 sequence (DNA): TGCGCCAGCAGCCACCACTCCGGCGAGCAGTACTTC.

V and J are TRBV16 and TRBJ2-3; 8 nucleotides align to TRBD2. From germline, CDR1 is KGHSY and CDR2 FQNENV. This CDR3 comprises 15 residues. The V segment lost 0 bases and the J segment 2 bases; nucleotides outside the gene matches: 1. The CDR3 DNA follows: TGTGCCAGCAGCCAATCTAGCGGGAACACAGATACGCAGTATTTT. Protein: CASSQSSGNTDTQYF.

The chain employs TRBV5-1 and TRBJ2-7; D is perhaps TRBD1 or TRBD2 (5 bases each). Germline CDR1 and CDR2: SGHRS and YFSETQ. The V end was cut by 1 base, the J end by 3 bases, with 11 bases between. The CDR3 has 14 amino acids. CDR3: CASSLRGIFYEQYF. The CDR3 DNA sequence: TGCGCCAGCAGCTTGCGGGGCATCTTCTACGAGCAGTACTTC.

J is TRBJ2-4 and V is TRBV6-5, with D tentatively TRBD2 (5 bases). The ends were cut back, 0 bases at V and 8 bases at J, with 8 bases in the middle. CDR3 length equals 13 residues. CDR1 MNHEY and CDR2 SVGAGI come from the germline V gene. In DNA, the CDR3 is TGTGCCAGCAGTTACTCGCCGGGATACATTCAGTACTTC. It encodes CASSYSPGYIQYF.

The V call is TRBV10-1, the J call TRBJ2-3; tentatively, D is TRBD1 (5 bases). Germline loops: CDR1 WNHNN, CDR2 SYGVQD (reference sequence). There are 14 residues in the CDR3. The germline V and J ends were trimmed by 3 bases and 4 bases, with 11 bases remaining between them. CDR3 sequence (DNA): TGCGCCAGCAGTGAATCCCCCAGGGCAGATACGCAGTATTTT. This sequence encodes CASSESPRADTQYF.

J is TRBJ1-6 and V is TRBV9; tentative D call: TRBD1 (5 bases). Germline V lookup: CDR1 SGDLS, CDR2 YYNGEE. CDR3 length: 15 amino acids. V gave up 0 bases and J gave up 7 bases, with 11 bases separating them. The chain's CDR3 is CASSVGQGANSPLHF. The CDR3 nucleotides read TGTGCCAGCAGCGTAGGTCAGGGAGCGAATTCACCCCTCCACTTT.

The V gene is TRBV15, the J gene TRBJ1-2; no firm D call. V lost 0 bases and J 3 bases, leaving 11 bases between the germline ends. Germline assignment: CDR1 LNHNV and CDR2 YYDKDF (reference sequence). CDR3 length: 15 residues. In DNA form, the CDR3 reads TGTGCCACCAGCAGAGATGGGAGAATTGACTATGGCTACACCTTC. It specifies CATSRDGRIDYGYTF.

This chain connects TRBV23-1 to TRBJ2-7; 10 bases map to TRBD1. Being an ORF, TRBV23-1 has a function that is uncertain. The CDR3 sequence is 13 residues long. V lost 4 bases to trimming and J lost 3 bases; unmatched junction nucleotides: 0. Here the CDR3 reads CASSRTGGYEQYF. CDR3 coding DNA: TGCGCCAGCAGTCGGACAGGGGGCTACGAGCAGTACTTC.

V and J are TRBV19 and TRBJ1-1, with D uncertain. This CDR3 is 14 amino acids long. CDR1 LNHDA and CDR2 SQIVND come from the germline V gene (reference sequence). Trimming left V 7 bases short and J 2 bases short, with 14 bases between. The CDR3 here is CASTLGVFNTEAFF. Written as DNA, the CDR3 is TGTGCCAGTACCCTCGGGGTCTTTAACACTGAAGCTTTCTTT.

CDR3 residues: CASSLEQGSGNTIYF. The CDR3 DNA reads TGCGCCAGCAGCTTGGAACAGGGTTCTGGAAACACCATATATTTT. The genes are TRBV5-1 and TRBJ1-3; D might be TRBD1 (6 bases). V lost 0 bases to trimming and J lost 1 base, with 8 bases between them. In germline, CDR1 is SGHRS, CDR2 YFSETQ. The CDR3 is 15 amino acids.

The V and J genes are TRBV30 and TRBJ1-1; D gene unclear. Between the trimmed V and J ends, which lost 7 bases and 0 bases, there was a span of 9 bases. The CDR3 totals 12 residues. Germline V CDR1 and CDR2: GTSNPN, SVGIG (reference sequence). CDR3 in amino acids: CASGHMNTEAFF. In DNA form, the CDR3 reads TGTGCCTCTGGGCACATGAACACTGAAGCTTTCTTT. Combining the CDR3 with reference TRBV30 and TRBJ1-1 gives the whole variable domain SQTIHQWPATLVQPVGSPLSLECTVEGTSNPNLYWYRQAAGRGLQLLFYSVGIGQISSEVPQNLSASRPQDRQFILSSKKLLLSDSGFYLCASGHMNTEAFFGQGTRLTVV.

This sequence joins TRBV18 and TRBJ2-5; D remains unclear. The CDR3 loop spans 17 amino acids. Germline CDR1 is KGHSH and CDR2 is LQKENI. V was cut by 0 bases and J by 2 bases, with 16 bases left in between. CDR3 sequence: CASSPPSKGSRQETQYF. Written as DNA, the CDR3 is TGTGCCAGCTCACCACCTAGTAAGGGCTCCCGACAAGAGACCCAGTACTTC.

In its sample, this clone was seen once. This rearrangement joins TRBV28 to TRBJ2-4, with D possibly TRBD1 on 5 matching bases. This CDR3 has 16 residues. The germline V and J ends were trimmed by 3 bases and 0 bases, with 12 bases remaining between them. Per germline, CDR1 MDHEN and CDR2 SYDVKM. The CDR3 DNA reads TGTGCCAGCAGTTTTCGACAGATGCTAGCCAAAAACATTCAGTACTTC. This encodes CASSFRQMLAKNIQYF.